This entry concerns a single T cell receptor (beta chain). The CDR3 spans 14 residues. The trim removed 6 bases at V and 3 bases at J, leaving 7 bases unmatched. The V gene's germline CDR1 is MNHEY and CDR2 SMNVEV (reference sequence). These data originate in a study of blood T cell repertoires in COVID-19. Study-wide background: Sites across the United States, Italy and Spain contributed samples from acute and convalescent COVID-19. The analysed material was cDNA or gDNA that came from T cells, B-cell-depleted T cells, or PBMCs.

The table came from immunoSEQ multiplex PCR; TCRdb's copy has only in-frame clones and leaves some out. The table includes about 250,000 clones, 70% to 85% detected once. Source material: peripheral blood. The receptor comes from a man aged 80 or over with acute or convalescent COVID-19. The V call is TRBV27, the J call TRBJ1-1; TRBD1 agrees at 7 bases. CDR3 protein: CASSYDRADTEAFF. In nucleotides, the CDR3 is TGTGCCAGCAGCTACGACAGGGCGGACACTGAAGCTTTCTTT.